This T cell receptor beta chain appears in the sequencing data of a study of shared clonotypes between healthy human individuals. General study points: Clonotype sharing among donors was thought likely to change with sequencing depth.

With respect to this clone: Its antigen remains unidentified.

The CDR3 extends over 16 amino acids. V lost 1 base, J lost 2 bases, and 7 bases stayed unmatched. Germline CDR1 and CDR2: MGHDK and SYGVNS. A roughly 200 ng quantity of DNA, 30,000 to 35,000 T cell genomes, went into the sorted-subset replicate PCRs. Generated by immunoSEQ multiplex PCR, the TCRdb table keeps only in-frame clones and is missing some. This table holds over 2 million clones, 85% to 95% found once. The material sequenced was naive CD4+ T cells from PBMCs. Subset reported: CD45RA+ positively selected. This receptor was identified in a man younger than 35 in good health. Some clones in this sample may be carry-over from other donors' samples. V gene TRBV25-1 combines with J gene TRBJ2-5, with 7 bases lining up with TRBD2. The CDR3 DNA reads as TGTGCCAGCAGTGAATTCGAGGGAGGGCAGCAAGAGACCCAGTACTTC. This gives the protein CASSEFEGGQQETQYF.